This T cell receptor beta chain was captured in a study of blood T cell repertoires in COVID-19. About the research overall: Both acute and convalescent COVID-19 samples were obtained from the United States, Italy and Spain.

V was clipped by 4 bases and J by 4 bases; unmatched bases: 6. The CDR3 is 15 residues long. Germline V gives CDR1 SGDLS, CDR2 YYNGEE. The authors' processing: Amplified reference gene primers provided the basis for estimating nucleated cell counts. Here immunoSEQ multiplex PCR was the method, and the copy in TCRdb shows in-frame clones only, minus some. The V and J calls and the clone size are those of that table, but D and trimming were determined from the DNA. Seen here are about 270,000 clones, more than 75% observed once, and the top ten hold 1.5% to 2%. The TCR originated in an older woman who had recovered from COVID-19. The sample taken for sequencing was peripheral blood. The chain has TRBV9 and TRBJ1-1, with 11 positions matching TRBD1. The CDR3: CASSPTGTGGTEAFF. The CDR3 nucleotides read TGTGCCAGCAGCCCGACCGGGACAGGGGGCACTGAAGCTTTCTTT.